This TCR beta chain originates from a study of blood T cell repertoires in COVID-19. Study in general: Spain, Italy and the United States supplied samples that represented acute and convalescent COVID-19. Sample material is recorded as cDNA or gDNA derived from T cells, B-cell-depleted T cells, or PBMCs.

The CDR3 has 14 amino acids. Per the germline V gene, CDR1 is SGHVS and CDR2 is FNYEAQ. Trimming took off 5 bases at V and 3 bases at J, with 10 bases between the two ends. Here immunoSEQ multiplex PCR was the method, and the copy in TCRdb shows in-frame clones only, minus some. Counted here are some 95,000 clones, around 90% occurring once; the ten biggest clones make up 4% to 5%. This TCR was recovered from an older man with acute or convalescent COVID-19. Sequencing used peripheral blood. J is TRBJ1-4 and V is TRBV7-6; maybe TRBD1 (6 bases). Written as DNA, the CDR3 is TGTGCCAGCAGCCTCAGGGGCCCTAATGAAAAACTGTTTTTT. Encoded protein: CASSLRGPNEKLFF.